Described below is a single T cell receptor beta chain sequence and its context. Repertoires were generated with immunoSEQ multiplex PCR, while TCRdb's copy carries only in-frame clones and drops some. This table holds a few hundred thousand clones, under 90% found once. This entry is derived from a study of blood T cell repertoires in COVID-19. Categorization into cohorts depended on clinical history that participants reported. Germline assignment: CDR1 DFQATT and CDR2 SNEGSKA (reference sequence). V was trimmed by 3 bases and J by 0 bases, leaving 11 bases between them. This CDR3 spans 14 amino acids.

The receptor's source is a woman aged 60-75 years who had recovered from COVID-19. The rearrangement links TRBV20-1 to TRBJ2-5; weak D call: TRBD2 (5 bases). The sample comprised PBMCs or T cells enriched from blood (not recorded which). The CDR3 DNA reads as TGCAGTGCTAGTCGGGGAATCGACCAAGAGACCCAGTACTTC. Translating gives CSASRGIDQETQYF.